This T cell receptor (beta chain) emerged from a study of T-cell reconstitution after alpha-beta-depleted transplantation in children. The CDR3 has 10 amino acids. Germline values: CDR1 DFQATT, CDR2 SNEGSKA (reference sequence). Trimming left V 4 bases short and J 6 bases short, with 3 bases between. In its sample, this clonotype was seen a few times. Preparation of the TCRbeta library involved a method that used unique molecular identifiers. TCRdb passed the PCR reads through MiXCR, listing each CDR3 protein once. The sample lists around 22,000 distinct CDR3 sequences, around 9.9% occurring once. The source of this sequence is a human donor who donated a stem cell graft to a child with chronic granulomatous disease. The material sequenced was PBMCs from the stem cell graft donor, taken from the stem cell graft. This rearrangement joins TRBV20-1 to TRBJ1-4; unclear D gene. CDR3 protein: CSAIHEKLFF. The CDR3 region has the DNA TGCAGTGCTATCCATGAAAAACTGTTTTTT.